Below are 22 T cell receptor beta chains sequenced from a single sample in a study of blood T cell repertoires in COVID-19 (dated by TCRdb to 2018 to 2020). The library was generated by the immunoSEQ multiplex PCR assay. Imported from immuneACCESS, the table was reduced by TCRdb to in-frame sequences with V and J called. These copies leave out some clones; in studies compared against another copy, an unresolved V gene accounts for under half, and the cause of the remainder is not known. In all, the sample holds approximately 90,000 clones, and around 80% of those were seen once. The ten largest clonotypes hold about half of the sample. Specimen: peripheral blood. The receptors derive from a human donor in a cohort sampled during active COVID-19.

The chain joins TRBV28 to TRBJ2-7; 7 bases are shared with TRBD2. This CDR3 has 15 residues. Germline V gene sequence: CDR1 MDHEN, CDR2 SYDVKM. Trimming at V came to 3 bases and at J to 3 bases, leaving 8 bases not matched to a gene. The CDR3 here is CASSLGGIRLYEQYF. The DNA for the CDR3 is TGTGCCAGCAGTTTGGGGGGGATACGGCTCTACGAGCAGTACTTC.

The chain links TRBV5-4 to TRBJ1-3; a weak D match, TRBD1 (6 bases). Trimming pared 4 bases from V and 7 bases from J, leaving 12 bases between. The length of the CDR3 is 13 residues. Germline lookup yields CDR1 SGHNT and CDR2 YYREEE (reference sequence). The CDR3: CASSLPQGNTIYF. CDR3 DNA sequence: TGTGCCAGCAGCCTACCACAGGGCAACACCATATATTTT. Supplemented by reference TRBV5-4 and TRBJ1-3, the full variable domain reads ETGVTQSPTHLIKTRGQQVTLRCSSQSGHNTVSWYQQALGQGPQFIFQYYREEENGRGNFPPRFSGLQFPNYSSELNVNALELDDSALYLCASSLPQGNTIYFGEGSWLTVV.

A single count supports this clone. The gene calls are TRBV28 and TRBJ1-5; TRBD1 matches 10 bases. Germline V gene lookup returns CDR1 MDHEN and CDR2 SYDVKM. The CDR3 runs to 15 residues. V trimming: 6 bases; J trimming: 0 bases; junction bases outside the gene matches: 2. Here the CDR3 DNA reads TGTGCCAGCAGCCGGACAGGGGGTAGCAATCAGCCCCAGCATTTT. Translated: CASSRTGGSNQPQHF.

The V and J genes are TRBV11-1 and TRBJ2-5; TRBD2 agrees at 8 bases. Germline V lookup: CDR1 SGHAT, CDR2 FQDESV (reference sequence). The V segment lost 2 bases and the J segment 7 bases; nucleotides outside the gene matches: 0. The CDR3 loop spans 12 amino acids. The CDR3 loop is CASSLREGTQYF. DNA of the CDR3: TGTGCCAGCAGCTTACGGGAGGGGACCCAGTACTTC.

This clone was detected only a few times. V gene TRBV11-2 combines with J gene TRBJ2-1; 10 bases match TRBD2. Germline CDR1 SGHAT, CDR2 FQNNGV. V gave up 3 bases and J gave up 7 bases; unmatched junction bases: 9. The CDR3 is 16 residues long. The CDR3 bases are TGTGCCAGCAGCTTTTTCCTAGCGGGAGTAGGGAATGAGCAGTTCTTC. Its translation is CASSFFLAGVGNEQFF.

The V gene is TRBV28, the J gene TRBJ1-5; TRBD1 agrees at 7 bases. This CDR3 has 12 residues. The ends lost 8 bases at V and 4 bases at J; junction bases unmatched: 2. Germline loops: CDR1 MDHEN, CDR2 SYDVKM. The CDR3 sequence: CASGTVNQPQHF. CDR3 bases: TGTGCCAGCGGGACAGTAAATCAGCCCCAGCATTTT.

This chain joins TRBV5-6 and TRBJ2-5, with TRBD1 identical over 9 bases. Germline CDR1 reads SGHDT; CDR2 reads YYEEEE. This CDR3 comprises 14 residues. The V segment lost 4 bases and the J segment 4 bases; nucleotides outside the gene matches: 5. The CDR3 is CASSPTGGLETQYF. The CDR3 DNA sequence: TGTGCCAGCAGCCCTACAGGGGGCTTAGAGACCCAGTACTTC.

This rearrangement joins TRBV5-6 to TRBJ2-1; 9 nucleotides agree with TRBD1. The CDR3 totals 15 residues. Germline CDR1 reads SGHDT; CDR2 reads YYEEEE. Unmatched junction bases numbered 6, after V lost 1 base and J lost 7 bases. The DNA for the CDR3 is TGTGCCAGCAGCTTGCTTGGGACAGGGCGGAATGAGCAGTTCTTC. The encoded protein is CASSLLGTGRNEQFF.

This clone has just one count. This sequence joins TRBV2 and TRBJ2-1; D unclear. Germline CDR1 reads SNHLY; CDR2 reads FYNNEI. The ends were cut back, 10 bases at V and 2 bases at J, with 15 bases in the middle. The CDR3 contains 14 residues. The CDR3 DNA sequence: TGTGCCACCAGACATCTCCATGCCTACAATGAGCAGTTCTTC. Its translation is CATRHLHAYNEQFF.

This clone was recorded a few times. The rearrangement uses TRBV6-1 and TRBJ2-3; 9 nucleotides line up with TRBD1. V shed 2 bases and J 2 bases; nucleotides not matched to a gene: 5. The CDR3 extends over 16 amino acids. Germline V gives CDR1 MNHNS, CDR2 SASEGT. CDR3 in amino acids: CASSEHRGLDTDTQYF. The CDR3, as DNA: TGTGCCAGCAGTGAACACAGGGGGCTGGACACAGATACGCAGTATTTT.

The rearrangement uses TRBV19 and TRBJ2-1; D might be TRBD2 (5 bases). Germline V lookup: CDR1 LNHDA, CDR2 SQIVND (reference sequence). The V end lost 2 bases, the J end lost 0 bases, and 14 bases lay between the germline ends. The CDR3 loop spans 17 amino acids. The CDR3 here is CASSIFSASSSYNEQFF. CDR3 sequence (DNA): TGTGCCAGTAGTATATTTAGCGCGTCTAGCTCCTACAATGAGCAGTTCTTC.

CDR3 residues: CASSYSPGGNTIYF. As DNA, the CDR3 is TGTGCCAGCAGTTACTCGCCAGGAGGGAACACCATATATTTT. This chain joins TRBV6-5 and TRBJ1-3; D call uncertain. V dropped 0 bases and J dropped 7 bases, with 10 bases sitting between them. The germline V gene has CDR1 MNHEY and CDR2 SVGAGI. This CDR3 is 14 amino acids long.

The chain employs TRBV27 and TRBJ2-7; weak D call: TRBD2 (6 bases). Trimming shortened V by 5 bases and J by 5 bases, and 19 bases separated the two germline ends. Germline V gene data show CDR1 as MNHEY and CDR2 as SMNVEV (reference sequence). CDR3 size: 15 residues. The CDR3 region is CASSPLSGVNHEQYF. The CDR3 DNA sequence: TGTGCCAGCAGTCCTTTGTCGGGAGTAAATCACGAGCAGTACTTC.

The chain joins TRBV6-2 or TRBV6-3 to TRBJ2-7; 7 nucleotides agree with TRBD2. The germline V gene has CDR1 MNHEY and CDR2 SVGEGT. There are 14 residues in the CDR3. With V trimmed by 4 bases and J by 6 bases, 9 bases remained unmatched. The CDR3 sequence is CASSFGTGRAEQYF. The CDR3 nucleotides are TGTGCCAGCAGTTTCGGGACGGGGAGGGCCGAGCAGTACTTC.

This clone was seen more than once but under ten times. The J gene is TRBJ2-2, the V gene TRBV14, with TRBD2 identical over 11 bases. Germline V lookup: CDR1 SGHDN, CDR2 FVKESK. V gave up 3 bases and J gave up 5 bases; unmatched junction bases: 8. The CDR3 spans 17 residues. DNA for the CDR3: TGTGCCAGCAGCCATCAGAAGACTAGCGGGAATACCGGGGAGCTGTTTTTT. This codes for CASSHQKTSGNTGELFF. Based on the CDR3 plus reference TRBV14 and TRBJ2-2, the full variable domain is EAGVTQFPSHSVIEKGQTVTLRCDPISGHDNLYWYRRVMGKEIKFLLHFVKESKQDESGMPNNRFLAERTGGTYSTLKVQPAELEDSGVYFCASSHQKTSGNTGELFFGEGSRLTVL.

To note about this clone: Other DNA sequences of this sample code for an identical CDR3. The rearrangement uses TRBV7-3 and TRBJ2-3, with 12 bases fitting TRBD2. The trim removed 5 bases at V and 2 bases at J, leaving 5 bases unmatched. The germline CDR1 and CDR2 sequences are SGHTA and FQGTGA. CDR3 length equals 16 residues. The CDR3 here is CASSLLAGGSTDTQYF. The CDR3, as DNA: TGTGCCAGCAGCCTTCTAGCGGGAGGGTCCACAGATACGCAGTATTTT. The complete variable domain, with remaining parts taken from reference TRBV7-3 and TRBJ2-3, reads GAGVSQTPSNKVTEKGKYVELRCDPISGHTALYWYRQSLGQGPEFLIYFQGTGAADDSGLPNDRFFAVRPEGSVSTLKIQRTERGDSAVYLCASSLLAGGSTDTQYFGPGTRLTVL.

The J gene is TRBJ2-1, the V gene TRBV2, with a weak D call TRBD2 (6 bases). Trimming left V 6 bases short and J 9 bases short, with 18 bases between. The CDR3 runs 14 residues. Per the germline V gene, CDR1 is SNHLY and CDR2 is FYNNEI. The CDR3 DNA reads as TGTGCCAGCAGCTCCGGGACTGGCGTCGGTGAGCAGTTCTTC. This sequence encodes CASSSGTGVGEQFF.

This clone was observed a single time. The V gene is TRBV19, the J gene TRBJ2-2; possible D gene TRBD1, 6 bases. Germline V lookup: CDR1 LNHDA, CDR2 SQIVND (reference sequence). The CDR3 length is 16 residues. V lost 8 bases, J lost 4 bases, and 20 bases lay in between. The CDR3: CASAHPGTTGTGELFF. The CDR3 nucleotides read TGTGCCAGTGCGCACCCCGGGACAACGGGCACCGGGGAGCTGTTTTTT. The variable domain in full, with the rest retrieved from reference TRBV19 and TRBJ2-2, is DGGITQSPKYLFRKEGQNVTLSCEQNLNHDAMYWYRQDPGQGLRLIYYSQIVNDFQKGDIAEGYSVSREKKESFPLTVTSAQKNPTAFYLCASAHPGTTGTGELFFGEGSRLTVL.

The V and J genes are TRBV5-1 and TRBJ2-5, with TRBD1 as a possible D gene (8 bases). Germline CDR1 and CDR2: SGHRS and YFSETQ. V lost 4 bases and J lost 2, with 15 bases in between. The CDR3 length is 15 residues. This CDR3 is CASSATGGGQETQYF. The CDR3 DNA is TGCGCCAGCAGCGCCACAGGGGGAGGGCAAGAGACCCAGTACTTC.

In its sample, this clone ranks as medium-sized. The chain carries TRBV7-8 and TRBJ1-2, with TRBD1 as a possible D gene (6 bases). The CDR3 has 15 amino acids. V was trimmed by 0 bases and J by 4 bases, leaving 12 bases between them. Germline V gives CDR1 SGHVS, CDR2 FQNEAQ. The CDR3 protein is CASSLAIGGGYGYTF. CDR3 in DNA: TGTGCCAGCAGCTTAGCGATAGGGGGTGGCTATGGCTACACCTTC.

The chain employs TRBV6-5 and TRBJ1-6; D gene uncertain. Trimming removed 2 bases at V and 10 bases at J, with 9 bases between. This CDR3 has 13 amino acids. The germline CDR1 and CDR2 sequences are MNHEY and SVGAGI. CDR3 amino acids: CASSYTPKSPLHF. CDR3 in DNA: TGTGCCAGCAGTTACACCCCTAAATCACCCCTCCACTTT.

This chain uses TRBV27 with TRBJ2-3; D gene uncertain. The V end was cut by 3 bases, the J end by 0 bases, with 10 bases between. The germline CDR1 and CDR2 sequences are MNHEY and SMNVEV (reference sequence). The CDR3 has 15 amino acids. This CDR3 reads CASSFRTLSTDTQYF. The CDR3 nucleotides are TGTGCCAGCAGTTTCCGAACTTTGAGCACAGATACGCAGTATTTT.